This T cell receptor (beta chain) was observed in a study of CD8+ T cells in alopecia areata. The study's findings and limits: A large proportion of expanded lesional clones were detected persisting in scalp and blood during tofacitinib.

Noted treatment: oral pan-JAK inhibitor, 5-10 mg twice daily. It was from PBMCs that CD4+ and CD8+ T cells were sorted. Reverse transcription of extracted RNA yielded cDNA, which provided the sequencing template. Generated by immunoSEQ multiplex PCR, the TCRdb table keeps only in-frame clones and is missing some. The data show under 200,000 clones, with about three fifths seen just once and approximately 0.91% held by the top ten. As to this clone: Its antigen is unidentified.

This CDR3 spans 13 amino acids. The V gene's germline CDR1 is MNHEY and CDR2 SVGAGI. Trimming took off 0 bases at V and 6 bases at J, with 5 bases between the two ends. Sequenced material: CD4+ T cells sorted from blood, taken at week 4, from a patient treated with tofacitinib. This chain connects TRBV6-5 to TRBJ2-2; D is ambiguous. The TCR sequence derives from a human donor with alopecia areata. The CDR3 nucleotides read TGTGCCAGCAGTTACTCGCCGTCCGGGGAGCTGTTTTTT. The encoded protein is CASSYSPSGELFF.